This TCR beta chain was sequenced during a study of T-cell reconstitution after alpha-beta-depleted transplantation in children. Trimming cost V 0 bases and J 5 bases; bases outside gene matches: 4. Per the germline V gene, CDR1 is LGHNA and CDR2 is YNFKEQ. This CDR3 has 15 amino acids. On this clonotype itself: The antigen is unknown.

Points from the study as a whole: Reported findings indicate that, about two months after transplant, alpha-beta T cells came from several hundred expanded clones, which were derived from non-depleted graft cells. For some patients, TCRbeta diversity was high at day 60 because of recipient T cells and thymic progenitors that survived. Counts and diversity of T cells one year after transplant came mostly from newly produced T cells.

Preparing the TCRbeta library involved the use of unique molecular identifiers. TCRdb analysed the PCR reads with MiXCR anew, one entry per CDR3 protein. The profile shows hundreds of thousands of distinct CDR3 sequences, about 16% of them singletons. Sequencing used PBMCs, mostly from graft donor cells, obtained 360 days after TCRalphabeta/CD19-depleted stem cell transplant. The rearrangement uses TRBV4-2 and TRBJ2-5; 9 bases fit TRBD2. The TCR comes from a male patient aged 2-15 years who had a stem cell transplant for acute lymphoblastic leukemia, so the T cells may come from the graft donor. The CDR3 DNA sequence: TGTGCCAGCAGCCAAGAAGGGACTAGCCGGGAGACCCAGTACTTC. It yields the protein CASSQEGTSRETQYF.